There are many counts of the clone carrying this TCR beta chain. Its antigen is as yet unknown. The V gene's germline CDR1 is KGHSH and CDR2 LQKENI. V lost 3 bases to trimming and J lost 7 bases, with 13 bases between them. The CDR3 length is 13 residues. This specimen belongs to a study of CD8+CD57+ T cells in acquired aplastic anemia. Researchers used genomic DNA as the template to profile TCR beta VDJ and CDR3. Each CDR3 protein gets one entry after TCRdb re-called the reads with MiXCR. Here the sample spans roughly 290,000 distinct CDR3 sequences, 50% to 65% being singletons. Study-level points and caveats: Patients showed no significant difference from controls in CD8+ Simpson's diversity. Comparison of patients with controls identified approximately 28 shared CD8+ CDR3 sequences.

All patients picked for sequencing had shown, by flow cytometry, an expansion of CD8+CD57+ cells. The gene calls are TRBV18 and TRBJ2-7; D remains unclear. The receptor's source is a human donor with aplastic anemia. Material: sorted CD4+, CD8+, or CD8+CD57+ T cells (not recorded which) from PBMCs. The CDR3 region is CASSPWTGSEQYF. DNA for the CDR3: TGTGCCAGCTCACCTTGGACCGGGTCTGAGCAGTACTTC.